This paragraph covers one TCR beta chain sequence. This clone's antigen is unknown. Base qualities are not at hand, and no much larger clone is one base apart. This specimen belongs to a study of blood T cell repertoires in COVID-19 (dated by TCRdb to the early 2020s). Turning to the overall study: Samples from collaborators originated in the United States, Italy and Spain and spanned both the acute and convalescent phases of COVID-19. The material from the prospective study consisted of cDNA or gDNA derived from T cells, B-cell-depleted T cells, or PBMCs. The sample metadata nearly always contained a de-identified subject ID, COVID-19 status, age in years and sex. The samples were drawn from two sources: the first 160 participants of the ongoing ImmuneRACE study, and fewer than 1,500 subjects contributed by 6 global collaborators. Subjects who had been exposed to COVID-19, were actively infected with it, or had recovered from it provided the deeply sampled blood TCRbeta repertoires that made up the dataset. Where available, HLA class I and class II types were obtained from metadata supplied by the sample provider rather than from assay-based typing. The repertoires were released in a freely available public database meant as a resource for research on the immune response to SARS-CoV-2. Overall study results and their limits: The amount of clinical and demographic metadata varied by source and participant and was provided uncurated.

Participants in the prospective study were enrolled through a virtual design, were aged roughly 18 to 90 years, and lived in 24 United States geographic areas. To assign participants to cohorts, the prospective study relied on clinical history that participants themselves reported in a screening survey and a study questionnaire. Each participant in the prospective study had whole blood, serum and a nasopharyngeal or oropharyngeal swab collected by mobile phlebotomists. Additional blood draws and questionnaires over an approximately two-month period could optionally be provided by prospective study participants. Before DNA extraction, prospective study blood samples were shipped either frozen or at room temperature. TCRbeta CDR3 regions were amplified from genomic DNA using the immunoSEQ Assay, a bias-controlled multiplex PCR. In the paper's pipeline: The number of nucleated cells in each sample was estimated by amplification of reference gene primers within the assay. To quantify the absolute abundance of each unique TCRbeta CDR3 rearrangement, sequence reads were collapsed and filtered. Productive Simpson clonality was computed per sample as the square root of Simpson's diversity index over productive rearrangements. Held by TCRdb, this immuneACCESS table contains in-frame sequences only and omits some clones. Under half of the omission traces to an unresolved V gene where checked; the cause of the rest is unknown. V, J and clone size are taken as reported in that table, and D and trimming were inferred from the DNA itself. Counted in this sample were some 140,000 clones; roughly 83% of them appeared once. The ten largest clones capture 4.5% to 6% of the sample.

From the germline V gene (reference sequence), CDR1 is WNHNN and CDR2 is SYGVQD. Including cysteine and phenylalanine, the CDR3 has 13 amino acids. The sequence is cut down to CDR3 DNA, 39 bases in frame from base 1. Unmatched junction bases come to 2, with V trimmed by 6 bases and J by 1 base. Source material: PBMCs or T cells enriched from blood (not recorded which). The sequence came from a middle-aged man with acute COVID-19. Here the chain combines TRBV10-1 and TRBJ2-5; the junction holds 7 bases that match TRBD1. The sequenced DNA is TGCGCCAGCAGCGGGACAGTCCAAGAGACCCAGTACTTC. Its protein product is CASSGTVQETQYF.